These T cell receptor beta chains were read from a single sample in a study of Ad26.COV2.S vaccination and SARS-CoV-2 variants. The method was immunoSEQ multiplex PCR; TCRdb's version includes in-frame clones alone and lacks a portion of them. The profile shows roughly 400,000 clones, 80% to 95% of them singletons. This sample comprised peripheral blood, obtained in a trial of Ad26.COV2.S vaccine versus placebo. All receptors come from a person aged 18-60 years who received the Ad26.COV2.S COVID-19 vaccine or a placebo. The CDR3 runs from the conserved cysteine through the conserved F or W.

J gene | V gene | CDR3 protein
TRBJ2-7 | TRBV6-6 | CASSFFQPPYEQYF
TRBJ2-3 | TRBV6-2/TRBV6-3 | CASSYQREVIDTQYF
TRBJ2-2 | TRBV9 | CASSGNGELFF
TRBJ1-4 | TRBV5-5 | CASSPGPREKLFF
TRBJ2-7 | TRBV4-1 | CASSQDGAATYEQYF
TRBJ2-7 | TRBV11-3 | CASSPGQGLEQYF
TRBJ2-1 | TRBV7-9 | CASSASGRSNEQFF
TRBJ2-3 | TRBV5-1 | CASSPATSGRSDTQYF
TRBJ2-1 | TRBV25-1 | CASSERSEREDEQFF
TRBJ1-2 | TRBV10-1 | CASSDDRENYGYTF
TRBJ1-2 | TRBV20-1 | CSVEAYYGYTF
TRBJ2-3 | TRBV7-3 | CASSPDRVGDTQYF
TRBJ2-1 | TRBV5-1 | CASSSGGLGNEQFF
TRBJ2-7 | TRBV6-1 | CASSEWTGRPPEQYF
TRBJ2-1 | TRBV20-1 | CSARGGGLKFF
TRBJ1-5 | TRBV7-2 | CASSLRVGQPQHF
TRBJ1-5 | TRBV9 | CASSVGDSYNQPQHF
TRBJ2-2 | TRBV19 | CASFQLNTGELFF
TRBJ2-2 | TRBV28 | CASSLLAGNTGELFF
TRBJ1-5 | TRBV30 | CAFRDSNQPQHF
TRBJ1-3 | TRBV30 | CAWSVGTTIGNTIYF
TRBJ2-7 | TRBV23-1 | CASSQSWTSGTYEQYF
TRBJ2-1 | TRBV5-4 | CASSLFSRARSYNEQFF
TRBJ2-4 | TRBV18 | CASSRTGTENIQYF
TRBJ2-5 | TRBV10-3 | CAISLEVGETQYF
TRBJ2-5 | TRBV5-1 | CASSTRTVSQETQYF
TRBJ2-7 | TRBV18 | CASSRKTVSLYEQYF
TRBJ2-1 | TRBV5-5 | CASSLRGSDYNEQFF
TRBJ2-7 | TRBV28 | CASSPPRGQQYF
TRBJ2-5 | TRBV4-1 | CASSQERGPEGETQYF
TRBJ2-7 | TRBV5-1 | CASSLFRAPRGRREDEQYF
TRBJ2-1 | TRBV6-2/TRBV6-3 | CASSGTSVAYNEQFF
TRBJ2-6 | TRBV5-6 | CASSLGGPGSRANVLTF
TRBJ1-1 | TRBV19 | CASKVGAAEAFF
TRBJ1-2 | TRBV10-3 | CAISESDSYGYTF
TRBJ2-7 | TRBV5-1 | CASSLSGNRADEQYF
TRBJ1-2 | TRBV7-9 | CASRKDNNGYTF
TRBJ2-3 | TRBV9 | CASSVGAAGSTDTQYF
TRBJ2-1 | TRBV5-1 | CASSNGTSGSEQFF
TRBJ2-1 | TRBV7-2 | CASSLPLLTSSNEQFF
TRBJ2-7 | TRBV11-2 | CASSLDYGLTSPSSYEQYF
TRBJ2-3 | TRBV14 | CASRKRGGTDTQYF
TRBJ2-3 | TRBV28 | CASSSPSTGGLTDTQYF
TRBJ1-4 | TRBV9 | CASSPRSVGTAREKLFF
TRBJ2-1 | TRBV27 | CASSLWMGDNEQFF
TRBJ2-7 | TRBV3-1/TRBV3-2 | CASSRDRSSYEQYF
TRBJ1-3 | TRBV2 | CAYLRGQGAGNTIYF
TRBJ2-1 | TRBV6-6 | CASSRGLAGGPADEQFF